The next 3 T cell receptor beta chains were all read from a single sample in a study of blood T cell repertoires in COVID-19. Assay: immunoSEQ multiplex PCR; the TCRdb copy retains only in-frame clones and omits some. The sample shows tens of thousands of clones, 91% of them seen only once. Sequencing was carried out using peripheral blood. All receptors come from a woman of 80 years or more with acute or convalescent COVID-19.

The chain is built from TRBV19 and TRBJ1-2, with 7 nucleotides matching TRBD1. Germline V gene sequence: CDR1 LNHDA, CDR2 SQIVND (reference sequence). J lost 1 base, V lost 3 bases, and 17 bases had no gene match. This CDR3 spans 19 amino acids. CDR3 region: CASSMNTREPQGYNYGYTF. The CDR3 coding sequence is TGTGCCAGTAGTATGAACACACGGGAACCACAGGGGTATAACTATGGCTACACCTTC.

The chain combines TRBV6-5 with TRBJ1-6; 7 bases align to TRBD1. The J segment lost 9 bases and the V segment lost 5 bases, leaving 4 bases of the junction unmatched. The CDR3 is 13 amino acids. Per germline, CDR1 MNHEY and CDR2 SVGAGI. CDR3 sequence (DNA): TGTGCCAGCAGTCTCCACAGGGGTTCACCCCTCCACTTT. Translation: CASSLHRGSPLHF.

This clone was seen more than once but under ten times. The chain links TRBV18 to TRBJ2-7, with D possibly being TRBD1 (5 bases). The ends were cut back, 1 base at V and 2 bases at J, with 15 bases in the middle. The CDR3 totals 16 residues. Germline loops: CDR1 KGHSH, CDR2 LQKENI. In DNA, the CDR3 is TGTGCCAGCTCACCACAAATTGACAGAGATCCCTACGAGCAGTACTTC. It encodes CASSPQIDRDPYEQYF. Filled out from reference TRBV18 and TRBJ2-7, the complete variable domain reads NAGVMQNPRHLVRRRGQEARLRCSPMKGHSHVYWYRQLPEEGLKFMVYLQKENIIDESGMPKERFSAEFPKEGPSILRIQQVVRGDSAAYFCASSPQIDRDPYEQYFGPGTRLTVT.